This T cell receptor (beta chain) was sequenced during a study of cytomegalovirus exposure and HLA in healthy donors. Regarding the study as a whole: Common viral pathogens were later found to be apparently linked to several of the most significant clusters. Donors were assumed by presence/absence analyses to have roughly uniform sequencing depth. In a later analysis, the majority of CMV-associated beta chains seemingly showed HLA restriction. In vitro data verified a few CMV-associated chains as specific for CMV antigens.

The CDR3 has 13 amino acids. CDR1 is SGHAT and CDR2 is FQNNGV in the germline V gene. Between the trimmed V and J ends, which lost 4 bases and 2 bases, there was a span of 9 bases. In regard to this clone: Its antigen remains unknown.

A multiplex PCR was run with 60 Vbeta primers and 13 Jbeta primers. The assay was immunoSEQ multiplex PCR, and TCRdb's table has in-frame clones only and misses some. The ten most abundant clones cover around 0.96% of a sample with over 120,000 clones. The genes are TRBV11-2 and TRBJ2-7; D possibly corresponds to TRBD2 (5 bases). The TCR originated in a male donor in good health and CMV-seronegative. Sequencing was done on a sample of PBMCs. The CDR3 DNA sequence: TGTGCCAGCAGCTCGAGGGATCCCTACGAGCAGTACTTC. Residues: CASSSRDPYEQYF. The whole variable domain, filled in from reference TRBV11-2 and TRBJ2-7, reads EAGVAQSPRYKIIEKRQSVAFWCNPISGHATLYWYQQILGQGPKLLIQFQNNGVVDDSQLPKDRFSAERLKGVDSTLKIQPAKLEDSAVYLCASSSRDPYEQYFGPGTRLTVT.